The 13 T cell receptor beta chains below come from one sample, sequenced in a study of T cell responses to AZD1222 COVID-19 vaccine. The protocol was immunoSEQ multiplex PCR, while the TCRdb copy is restricted to in-frame clones and leaves out a portion. This table has about 110,000 clones, roughly 84% appearing once. Here the sequenced sample was peripheral blood, taken on day 0 of AZD1222 vaccination. The receptors shown here come from an adult in good health.

The chain uses TRBV11-3 and TRBJ1-5; D ambiguous. Trimming shortened V by 4 bases and J by 9 bases, and 19 bases separated the two germline ends. Germline CDR1 is SGHNT and CDR2 is YENEEA. The CDR3 is made up of 15 amino acids. This CDR3 is CASSCSRGGAWPQHF. Here the CDR3 DNA reads TGTGCCAGCAGCTGTTCAAGAGGAGGCGCGTGGCCCCAGCATTTT. Full variable domain (remainder filled in from reference TRBV11-3 and TRBJ1-5): EAGVVQSPRYKIIEKKQPVAFWCNPISGHNTLYWYLQNLGQGPELLIRYENEEAVDDSQLPKDRFSAERLKGVDSTLKIQPAELGDSAVYLCASSCSRGGAWPQHFGDGTRLSIL.

This rearrangement joins TRBV5-4 to TRBJ1-2, with TRBD1 matching over 7 bases. CDR3 length: 15 residues. V shed 2 bases and J 0 bases; nucleotides not matched to a gene: 4. Per the germline V gene, CDR1 is SGHNT and CDR2 is YYREEE (reference sequence). CDR3 nucleotides: TGTGCCAGCAGCTTTCCGGACAGGCCTAACTATGGCTACACCTTC. Translation gives CASSFPDRPNYGYTF.

The sample holds one count of this clone. The V call is TRBV19, the J call TRBJ1-5; possible D gene TRBD1, 6 bases. There are 16 residues in the CDR3. V was trimmed by 3 bases and J by 0 bases, leaving 12 bases between them. The germline CDR1 and CDR2 sequences are LNHDA and SQIVND (reference sequence). CDR3 DNA sequence: TGTGCCAGTAGTATGACTGCAGGGGCTAGCAATCAGCCCCAGCATTTT. Protein sequence: CASSMTAGASNQPQHF.

This chain joins TRBV29-1 and TRBJ1-2; 8 bases match TRBD1. The CDR3 runs to 14 residues. The V segment lost 3 bases and the J segment 8 bases; nucleotides outside the gene matches: 11. In germline, CDR1 is SQVTM, CDR2 ANQGSEA. The CDR3 sequence: CSVDRDRTYGGYTF. For the CDR3, the DNA is TGCAGCGTTGATCGGGACAGGACCTACGGGGGCTACACCTTC.

V gene TRBV6-5 combines with J gene TRBJ1-2, with 8 bases fitting TRBD1. The CDR3 is 15 amino acids. Germline values: CDR1 MNHEY, CDR2 SVGAGI. Unmatched junction bases numbered 7, after V lost 7 bases and J lost 0 bases. Here the CDR3 DNA reads TGTGCCAGCACTGTAGACAGGGGAACTAACTATGGCTACACCTTC. Translated, it gives CASTVDRGTNYGYTF.

The chain recombines TRBV5-1 with TRBJ2-3, with D possibly being TRBD2 (5 bases). Germline CDR1 reads SGHRS; CDR2 reads YFSETQ. With 2 bases removed from V and 1 base from J, the gap between germline ends came to 23 bases. This CDR3 comprises 19 residues. The CDR3 sequence: CASSLGHWRAALGTDTQYF. The CDR3 DNA reads as TGCGCCAGCAGCTTAGGTCACTGGCGGGCGGCCCTGGGCACAGATACGCAGTATTTT.

V usage is TRBV5-1 and J usage is TRBJ1-6; D unresolved. The CDR3 totals 14 residues. The germline V gene encodes CDR1 SGHRS and CDR2 YFSETQ. The V end lost 7 bases, the J end lost 6 bases, and 14 bases lay between the germline ends. CDR3 amino acids: CASHPSGGNSPLHF. In DNA, the CDR3 is TGCGCCAGCCACCCCTCCGGCGGTAATTCACCCCTCCACTTT.

The V and J genes are TRBV5-5 and TRBJ1-5; D not resolved. CDR1 is SGHKS, CDR2 YYEKEE, per germline (reference sequence). The V gene lost 0 bases and the J gene lost 2 bases, with 9 bases spanning the gap. The CDR3 totals 15 residues. CDR3 sequence (DNA): TGTGCCAGCAGCTTGGTGGGGTACCGCAATCAGCCCCAGCATTTT. Protein: CASSLVGYRNQPQHF.

This clone occurred a few times. This rearrangement joins TRBV5-4 to TRBJ1-2; 10 bases fit TRBD1. From germline, CDR1 is SGHNT and CDR2 YYREEE (reference sequence). Germline trimming cut 2 bases from V and 4 bases from J; bases unmatched to any gene: 11. The CDR3 is 17 residues long. The CDR3 DNA reads TGTGCCAGCAGCTTCTGGGACAGGGGTCCGACGGGCTATGGCTACACCTTC. Protein product: CASSFWDRGPTGYGYTF.

The chain is built from TRBV9 and TRBJ2-6; D possibly matches TRBD1 or TRBD2 (5 bases each). Germline V gene sequence: CDR1 SGDLS, CDR2 YYNGEE. Trimming cost V 4 bases and J 0 bases, with 8 bases left between them. The CDR3 is 15 residues long. The CDR3 sequence: CASSTRGSGANVLTF. The CDR3 nucleotides are TGTGCCAGCAGCACTAGGGGCTCTGGGGCCAACGTCCTGACTTTC.

Only one count was recorded for this clone. The chain joins TRBV7-8 to TRBJ2-7; TRBD2 matches at 7 bases. V lost 2 bases to trimming and J lost 2 bases; unmatched junction nucleotides: 9. The germline gives CDR1 SGHVS, CDR2 FQNEAQ. The length of the CDR3 is 16 residues. In nucleotides, the CDR3 is TGTGCCAGCAGCTTATGGGCGGGGGATAGGGCCTACGAGCAGTACTTC. Translation: CASSLWAGDRAYEQYF.

The V and J genes are TRBV7-2 and TRBJ1-2, with D unresolved. CDR3 length: 16 amino acids. Between the trimmed V and J ends, which lost 4 bases and 3 bases, there was a span of 18 bases. Germline loops: CDR1 SGHTA, CDR2 FQGNSA. The CDR3 loop is CASSYSDSSTHYGYTF. DNA of the CDR3: TGTGCCAGCAGCTATTCGGACTCTTCTACGCACTATGGCTACACCTTC.

This chain joins TRBV6-2 or TRBV6-3 and TRBJ1-5, with D hard to call. Germline V gene lookup returns CDR1 MNHEY and CDR2 SVGEGT. The CDR3 totals 14 residues. V was shortened by 3 bases and J by 1 base, with 7 bases between the two germline ends. The CDR3, as DNA: TGTGCCAGCAGTTATAGTGGGAGCAATCAGCCCCAGCATTTT. Protein product: CASSYSGSNQPQHF.